This T cell receptor (beta chain) appears in the sequencing data of a study of neurological immune-mediated disorders. Overall study results and limits: The most TCR clonal expansion was seen in HTLV-1-associated myelopathy, and the least was seen in multiple sclerosis, which fell below healthy controls.

The unsorted libraries originated from 2 million PBMCs that had been stored at -80 C. This clonotype has a count of ten or more. The target antigen is unknown. The germline V gene encodes CDR1 SGHTA and CDR2 FQGNSA. The CDR3 spans 15 residues. The junction had 6 bases not matched to a gene; V was cut back by 4 bases and J by 5 bases. Synthesis of cDNA was accomplished via 5'RACE employing 10-nucleotide random UMIs. The yield of each sequencing run was over 170 million TCR-beta sequences from 15-18 subjects. TCRdb re-called the 5' RACE reads with MiXCR, one entry per CDR3 protein. The repertoire has approximately 23,000 distinct CDR3 sequences, 10% of them found once; the top ten carry less than 25%.

The sequenced sample consisted of PBMCs. The sequence was collected from an older woman with HTLV-1-associated myelopathy (HAM/TSP). The chain joins TRBV7-2 to TRBJ2-1, with 9 bases matching TRBD2. The CDR3 here is CASSYIAGVHNEQFF. The DNA of the CDR3 is TGTGCCAGCAGCTACATAGCGGGGGTGCACAATGAGCAGTTCTTC.